This TCR beta chain originates from a study of long-term antiretroviral therapy in people with HIV. About the study: The 2015 immediate-ART recommendation was preceded by the earliest samples by about a decade. Findings of the study overall: The repertoire was dominated at all time points by clones expanded before ART. It was observed that HIV repertoires exhibited narrower CDR3 length ranges than controls. Although diversity increased after ART, it remained lower than in transplant donor controls.

To note about this clone: Its antigen is unidentified.

Sequencing used immunoSEQ v3.0 at survey level. The assay was immunoSEQ multiplex PCR, and TCRdb's table has in-frame clones only and misses some. This repertoire shows 25,000 to 40,000 clones, 90% to 97% found once; its top ten account for 2% to 3%. The CDR3 spans 11 residues. Trimming left V 2 bases short and J 5 bases short, with 5 bases between. From germline, CDR1 is SGHNT and CDR2 YYREEE (reference sequence). This TCR was sampled from a young man with HIV. The sequenced sample was unsorted PBMCs, obtained roughly 6.4 years after starting antiretroviral therapy. The genes are TRBV5-4 and TRBJ2-7; possibly TRBD2 for D (5 bases). CDR3 sequence reads: CASSFGDEQYF. CDR3 nucleotides: TGTGCCAGCAGCTTCGGGGACGAGCAGTACTTC.